The 13 T cell receptor beta chains reported below all come from one sample, sequenced in a study of cytotoxic CD8 clonotypes in ibrutinib-treated CLL. This table comes from immunoSEQ multiplex PCR, and its TCRdb copy is limited to in-frame clones, with some not included. The repertoire holds approximately 92,000 clones, with 70% to 80% as singletons. This material consisted of PBMCs, taken after 24 months of ibrutinib treatment. Source of these receptors: a human donor with chronic lymphocytic leukemia.

V is TRBV4-3 and J is TRBJ1-5; 12 nucleotides line up with TRBD1. Germline assignment: CDR1 LGHNA and CDR2 YSLEER. V was clipped by 0 bases and J by 0 bases; unmatched bases: 9. There are 20 residues in the CDR3. As DNA, the CDR3 is TGCGCCAGCAGCCAAGAGGCCCGGGACAGGGGGCCCGATAGCAATCAGCCCCAGCATTTT. Translation gives CASSQEARDRGPDSNQPQHF.

This clone was seen a handful of times. The chain carries TRBV7-9 and TRBJ1-2; D is ambiguous. The ends were cut back, 1 base at V and 8 bases at J, with 11 bases in the middle. Looked up from germline, CDR1 is SEHNR and CDR2 is FQNEAQ (reference sequence). This CDR3 has 13 residues. The CDR3 is CASSLERLGGYTF. In nucleotides, the CDR3 is TGTGCCAGCAGCTTAGAACGACTTGGAGGCTACACCTTC.

The chain combines TRBV29-1 with TRBJ1-2; D not certain. Trimming removed 4 bases from V and 5 bases from J, with 17 bases in between. Germline-derived CDR1 and CDR2 are SQVTM and ANQGSEA. The CDR3 loop spans 14 amino acids. This CDR3 reads CSVAFGRGGYGYTF. For the CDR3, the DNA is TGCAGCGTTGCCTTCGGCCGCGGTGGGTATGGCTACACCTTC.

The chain links TRBV5-1 to TRBJ1-4, with TRBD1 matching over 11 bases. The CDR3 is 14 amino acids. Germline CDR1 SGHRS, CDR2 YFSETQ. Trimming at V came to 3 bases and at J to 8 bases, leaving 3 bases not matched to a gene. The CDR3 is CASSWTGGNEKLFF. CDR3 in DNA: TGCGCCAGCAGCTGGACAGGGGGCAACGAAAAACTGTTTTTT.

This clone was seen a handful of times. The chain recombines TRBV27 with TRBJ1-2, with TRBD1 matching 10 bases. J lost 7 bases, V lost 2 bases, and 7 bases had no gene match. The CDR3 loop spans 15 amino acids. Germline V CDR1 and CDR2: MNHEY, SMNVEV (reference sequence). For the CDR3, the DNA is TGTGCCAGCAGTTTACTGGGAGGACAGGGGGGTGGCTACACCTTC. Amino acid sequence: CASSLLGGQGGGYTF.

The CDR3 DNA reads TGTGCCAGCAGCTTAGGGGGGGCTGGGTTCGGCAATGAGCAGTTCTTC. This sequence encodes CASSLGGAGFGNEQFF. This chain links TRBV7-2 with TRBJ2-1; either TRBD1 or TRBD2 may supply D (6 bases each). This CDR3 has 16 residues. Germline lookup yields CDR1 SGHTA and CDR2 FQGNSA. Trimming pared 1 base from V and 6 bases from J, leaving 16 bases between.

The J gene is TRBJ1-5, the V gene TRBV28; D is unresolved. V gave up 8 bases and J gave up 0 bases, with 8 bases separating them. The CDR3 length is 13 residues. Germline-derived CDR1 and CDR2 are MDHEN and SYDVKM. CDR3 sequence reads: CASHRISNQPQHF. In nucleotides, the CDR3 is TGTGCCAGCCACAGAATTAGCAATCAGCCCCAGCATTTT. Looking up the rest from reference TRBV28 and TRBJ1-5 gives the full variable domain: DVKVTQSSRYLVKRTGEKVFLECVQDMDHENMFWYRQDPGLGLRLIYFSYDVKMKEKGDIPEGYSVSREKKERFSLILESASTNQTSMYLCASHRISNQPQHFGDGTRLSIL.

The chain employs TRBV11-3 and TRBJ2-7; D is uncertain. The CDR3 is made up of 14 amino acids. The germline gives CDR1 SGHNT, CDR2 YENEEA. The V and J ends lost 0 bases and 2 bases respectively, with 8 bases between them. CDR3 in amino acids: CASSLESRTYEQYF. CDR3 bases: TGTGCCAGCAGCTTAGAGAGCAGGACCTACGAGCAGTACTTC.

This chain uses TRBV5-1 with TRBJ2-1, with 13 bases lining up with TRBD2. Germline values: CDR1 SGHRS, CDR2 YFSETQ. The CDR3 sequence is 16 residues long. After removal of 4 bases from V and 6 bases from J, the junction contained 7 bases not matched to a gene. CDR3 sequence: CASSPGLAGLGNEQFF. The CDR3 bases are TGCGCCAGCAGCCCGGGACTAGCGGGATTGGGCAATGAGCAGTTCTTC.

V gene TRBV11-2 combines with J gene TRBJ2-6; D might be TRBD2 (5 bases). CDR3 length equals 17 residues. Germline-derived CDR1 and CDR2 are SGHAT and FQNNGV. The V gene lost 1 base and the J gene lost 0 bases, with 10 bases spanning the gap. The CDR3, as DNA: TGTGCCAGCAGCTTAGGACTAACAGTCTCTGGGGCCAACGTCCTGACTTTC. It is translated as CASSLGLTVSGANVLTF.

The chain's CDR3 is CASSNRGFQETQYF. The DNA for the CDR3 is TGTGCCAGTAGTAATCGGGGGTTTCAAGAGACCCAGTACTTC. The chain combines TRBV19 with TRBJ2-5; the D gene is possibly TRBD2 (6 bases). V gave up 4 bases and J gave up 2 bases, with 11 bases separating them. The CDR3 is made up of 14 amino acids. Germline V gives CDR1 LNHDA, CDR2 SQIVND (reference sequence). Filled out from reference TRBV19 and TRBJ2-5, the complete variable domain reads DGGITQSPKYLFRKEGQNVTLSCEQNLNHDAMYWYRQDPGQGLRLIYYSQIVNDFQKGDIAEGYSVSREKKESFPLTVTSAQKNPTAFYLCASSNRGFQETQYFGPGTRLLVL.

The V and J genes are TRBV9 and TRBJ1-4; a possible D gene is TRBD1 (5 bases). The CDR3 has 15 residues. Germline V gene sequence: CDR1 SGDLS, CDR2 YYNGEE. Trimming took off 4 bases at V and 3 bases at J, with 13 bases between the two ends. The DNA of the CDR3 is TGTGCCAGCAGCCCAGTAGGGGCGGCTAATGAAAAACTGTTTTTT. This encodes CASSPVGAANEKLFF.

The table lists this clone with a few counts. The rearrangement uses TRBV7-2 and TRBJ1-2, with a weak D call TRBD1 (6 bases). The CDR3 has 12 residues. The germline V gene encodes CDR1 SGHTA and CDR2 FQGNSA. V was cut by 8 bases and J by 14 bases, with 21 bases left in between. CDR3 bases: TGTGCCAGCCGCCCCCCCTTACAGGGCGAAACCTTC. As protein: CASRPPLQGETF.